The source of this TCR beta chain is a study of monozygotic twins with inflammatory bowel disease. This CDR3 is 13 amino acids long. Germline values: CDR1 SGHTA, CDR2 FQGNSA. TCRdb re-called the 5' RACE reads; every CDR3 protein appears as one record, without DNA. The listing records 150,000 to 200,000 distinct CDR3 sequences. The chain carries TRBV7-2 and TRBJ1-5; TCRdb outputs TRBD1, but without DNA this stays unchecked. Sample: blood. The sequence derives from a human donor with ulcerative colitis or Crohn's disease, or a healthy co-twin of an affected twin (not recorded which). The CDR3 is CASSSGPNQPQHF.